Below are 4 T cell receptor beta chains sequenced from a single sample in a study of cytomegalovirus exposure and HLA in healthy donors. Primers for the PCR totalled 60 Vbeta and 13 Jbeta. Repertoires were generated with immunoSEQ multiplex PCR, while TCRdb's copy carries only in-frame clones and drops some. The top ten clones hold 1.1% of a sample with 75,000 to 80,000 clones, around three quarters of them seen once. Sequencing was performed on PBMCs. All receptors derive from a male donor in good health and CMV-seronegative.

This clone was detected only a few times. Here the CDR3 DNA reads TGTGCCAGCAGCCAGGAAAGGAATCAGCCCCAGCATTTT. Translation: CASSQERNQPQHF. The chain has TRBV6-6 and TRBJ1-5; D uncertain. The CDR3 spans 13 residues. The V and J ends lost 6 bases and 4 bases respectively, with 10 bases between them. CDR1 MNHNY and CDR2 SVGAGI come from the germline V gene (reference sequence).

Note on this clone: Additional DNA sequences in this sample encode the identical CDR3. V is TRBV6-5 and J is TRBJ2-3; D is perhaps TRBD2 (6 bases). Germline CDR1 reads MNHEY; CDR2 reads SVGAGI. Trimming removed 8 bases from V and 1 base from J, with 13 bases in between. This CDR3 is built from 14 residues. The CDR3 spells CASAPGLRTDTQYF. The CDR3 DNA sequence: TGTGCCAGCGCACCGGGACTCCGCACAGATACGCAGTATTTT.

V gene TRBV27 combines with J gene TRBJ2-1; tentatively, D is TRBD2 (6 bases). V was pared by 6 bases and J by 12 bases, with 18 bases between. The germline gives CDR1 MNHEY, CDR2 SMNVEV (reference sequence). This CDR3 is 13 amino acids long. The CDR3: CASSSRLVLGQFF. CDR3 in DNA: TGTGCCAGCAGCTCCAGACTAGTGTTAGGGCAGTTCTTC.

This clone was detected only a few times. The V and J genes are TRBV11-2 and TRBJ1-2; 8 nucleotides agree with TRBD1. The trim removed 1 base at V and 4 bases at J, leaving 5 bases unmatched. This CDR3 has 15 amino acids. Germline CDR1 reads SGHAT; CDR2 reads FQNNGV. The CDR3 sequence: CASSLGGQGAYGYTF. The CDR3 nucleotides are TGTGCCAGCAGCTTAGGCGGACAGGGCGCCTATGGCTACACCTTC.